This TCR beta chain came from a study of Ad26.COV2.S vaccination and SARS-CoV-2 variants. Repertoires were generated with immunoSEQ multiplex PCR, while TCRdb's copy carries only in-frame clones and drops some. This sample has 350,000 to 500,000 clones; nearly 90% occur once, and the top ten carry around 2.6%. Indicated treatment: around 19 received Ad26.COV2.S at low or high dose, single or two shots; 5 received placebo; per-sample allocation not given. Sampling occurred on day 63 after the first vaccine or placebo injection. CDR1 and CDR2 from the germline V gene are SEHNR and FQNEAQ (reference sequence). The CDR3 has 15 amino acids. Trimming removed 2 bases from V and 1 base from J, with 9 bases in between. Concerning this clone itself: Antigen: not known.

Notes on the study in general: Those who received the vaccine showed greater spike-specific TCR breadth than those given placebo.

Sequencing used peripheral blood, obtained in a trial of Ad26.COV2.S vaccine versus placebo. V gene TRBV7-9 combines with J gene TRBJ1-3; no firm D call. This receptor was taken from a person between 18 and 59 years old who received the Ad26.COV2.S COVID-19 vaccine or a placebo. Written as DNA, the CDR3 is TGTGCCAGCAGCTTAAGCAGGTGGTCTGGAAACACCATATATTTT. Amino acid sequence: CASSLSRWSGNTIYF. Using reference TRBV7-9 and TRBJ1-3 for the parts outside the CDR3, the full variable domain is DTGVSQNPRHKITKRGQNVTFRCDPISEHNRLYWYRQTLGQGPEFLTYFQNEAQLEKSRLLSDRFSAERPKGSFSTLEIQRTEQGDSAMYLCASSLSRWSGNTIYFGEGSWLTVV.